The next 28 T cell receptor beta chains were all read from a single sample in a study of beta chain features in type 1 diabetes. Sequenced material consisted of expressed TCRB transcripts (all of the isolated RNA was reverse transcribed). Sequencing used immunoSEQ multiplex PCR; TCRdb keeps in-frame clones, though not all of them. Of 200,000 to 250,000 clones in the sample, about 9.3% are singletons; the top ten hold 0.034%. What was sequenced was naive CD4+ T cells from blood. The receptors derive from a woman aged 18-29 years in good health.

This clone has just a few counts. The chain links TRBV6-6 to TRBJ1-2; 7 bases are shared with TRBD1. V was clipped by 5 bases and J by 8 bases; unmatched bases: 8. CDR1 and CDR2 (germline): MNHNY, SVGAGI (reference sequence). This CDR3 has 13 amino acids. CDR3: CASSRLTGDGYTF. Here the CDR3 DNA reads TGTGCCAGCAGTAGACTCACAGGGGACGGCTACACCTTC.

The DNA of the CDR3 is TGTGCCAGCAGCACCCGTACTGGGACAGGGAAGGGGGCCTATGGCTACACCTTC. Its protein is CASSTRTGTGKGAYGYTF. The rearrangement uses TRBV9 and TRBJ1-2; TRBD1 agrees at 9 bases. V lost 4 bases and J lost 4; bases outside the gene matches: 17. CDR1 SGDLS and CDR2 YYNGEE come from the germline V gene. This CDR3 spans 18 amino acids.

The CDR3 DNA reads as TGTGCCAGTAGTACACTCCGACTAGCGGGGGGGCCGAATGAGCAGTTCTTC. Encoded protein: CASSTLRLAGGPNEQFF. The rearrangement links TRBV19 to TRBJ2-1, with 14 bases identical to TRBD2. CDR1 LNHDA and CDR2 SQIVND come from the germline V gene (reference sequence). CDR3 length: 17 residues. Unmatched junction bases numbered 9, after V lost 4 bases and J lost 7 bases.

The sample holds a few counts of this clone. The J gene is TRBJ2-7, the V gene TRBV29-1; 7 bases map to TRBD1. The germline V gene encodes CDR1 SQVTM and CDR2 ANQGSEA. The CDR3 length is 13 residues. V shed 7 bases, J shed 2 bases, and the junction held 8 bases outside the gene matches. The CDR3 protein is CSAVGTETYEQYF. The CDR3 DNA reads TGCAGCGCCGTAGGGACAGAGACCTACGAGCAGTACTTC.

The chain combines TRBV27 with TRBJ1-1; possibly TRBD1 for D (5 bases). Germline V gives CDR1 MNHEY, CDR2 SMNVEV (reference sequence). Trimming stripped 3 bases from V and 3 bases from J, with 17 bases between. The CDR3 totals 16 residues. The DNA for the CDR3 is TGTGCCAGCAGTTTTTCGGGCAGGGCAGTGTACACTGAAGCTTTCTTT. Translation gives CASSFSGRAVYTEAFF.

The gene calls are TRBV18 and TRBJ1-2, with 9 bases matching TRBD1. Looked up from germline, CDR1 is KGHSH and CDR2 is LQKENI. The CDR3 has 14 residues. The V and J ends lost 6 bases and 5 bases, in that order; junction bases with no gene match: 7. The CDR3, as DNA: TGTGCCAGCTCCCTCTCGGGACAGGGTTATGGCTACACCTTC. Its translation is CASSLSGQGYGYTF.

There are a few counts of this clone. CDR3 protein: CAWSGRGWNTEAFF. For the CDR3, the DNA is TGTGCCTGGAGTGGGCGGGGGTGGAACACTGAAGCTTTCTTT. The gene calls are TRBV30 and TRBJ1-1; possible D gene TRBD1, 5 bases. CDR3 size: 14 residues. Germline V lookup: CDR1 GTSNPN, CDR2 SVGIG (reference sequence). V was pared by 1 base and J by 1 base, with 10 bases between.

In this sample, this clone turned up a few times. V is TRBV2 and J is TRBJ2-3; 9 nucleotides match TRBD1. Germline assignment: CDR1 SNHLY and CDR2 FYNNEI. This CDR3 has 16 amino acids. V was pared by 6 bases and J by 2 bases, with 9 bases of the junction left unmatched. CDR3 sequence: CASSPPRDRDTDTQYF. CDR3 nucleotide sequence: TGTGCCAGCAGCCCACCCCGGGACAGGGACACAGATACGCAGTATTTT.

The chain employs TRBV21-1 and TRBJ2-6; the D call in the table, TRBD1, was not verified against the DNA. TRBV21-1 is classified as a pseudogene. The CDR3 covers 10 residues. The CDR3 DNA is TGTGCCAGCAGCAACCTCAGGATTTCTTTC. It translates to CASSNLRISF.

This clone was recorded a few times. The chain combines TRBV6-1 with TRBJ1-5; TRBD1 matches 7 bases. Germline V CDR1 and CDR2: MNHNS, SASEGT. The length of the CDR3 is 13 residues. The J segment lost 5 bases and the V segment lost 4 bases, leaving 2 bases of the junction unmatched. This CDR3 is CASSGTGYQPQHF. The CDR3 DNA sequence: TGTGCCAGCAGTGGGACAGGTTATCAGCCCCAGCATTTT.

This clone was observed a few times. The rearrangement links TRBV27 to TRBJ2-3, with 14 bases lining up with TRBD2. The CDR3 runs 19 residues. Germline V lookup: CDR1 MNHEY, CDR2 SMNVEV (reference sequence). V gave up 6 bases and J gave up 1 base; unmatched junction bases: 12. The CDR3 region is CASSFGGLAGDEGTDTQYF. CDR3 DNA sequence: TGTGCCAGCAGCTTCGGGGGACTAGCGGGAGATGAGGGCACAGATACGCAGTATTTT.

This clone was observed a few times. V is TRBV18 and J is TRBJ2-3; D may be TRBD1 (5 bases). The CDR3 extends over 15 amino acids. Trimming removed 2 bases from V and 0 bases from J, with 9 bases in between. In germline, CDR1 is KGHSH, CDR2 LQKENI. The DNA of the CDR3 is TGTGCCAGCTCACCATCACAGGAGAGCACAGATACGCAGTATTTT. It yields the protein CASSPSQESTDTQYF.

This clone was observed a handful of times. The chain links TRBV7-8 to TRBJ2-1; the match to TRBD2 covers 7 bases. CDR3 length: 14 residues. Losses at the gene ends were 5 bases for V and 4 bases for J; bases not matched to a gene: 5. CDR1 is SGHVS, CDR2 FQNEAQ, per germline. The CDR3 protein is CASSPGTTYNEQFF. The CDR3 region has the DNA TGTGCCAGCAGCCCCGGGACTACTTACAATGAGCAGTTCTTC.

The chain recombines TRBV28 with TRBJ1-2, with 7 bases matching TRBD1. Germline lookup yields CDR1 MDHEN and CDR2 SYDVKM. The CDR3 consists of 15 residues. Trimming at V came to 5 bases and at J to 2 bases, leaving 8 bases not matched to a gene. The CDR3 coding sequence is TGTGCCAGCAGTCTCCAGACAGGGCCGAACTATGGCTACACCTTC. Translation: CASSLQTGPNYGYTF.

This clone was seen only a few times. The chain links TRBV5-1 to TRBJ1-2, with 7 bases fitting TRBD1. The CDR3 length is 14 residues. CDR1 and CDR2 (germline): SGHRS, YFSETQ. V dropped 5 bases and J dropped 7; count of bases not matched to a gene: 11. The CDR3 DNA sequence: TGCGCCAGCAGTCAGAGGACAGGCTCGGCTGGCTACACCTTC. The encoded protein is CASSQRTGSAGYTF.

V is TRBV5-4 and J is TRBJ2-2, with D maybe TRBD2 (6 bases). V was pared by 3 bases and J by 5 bases, with 11 bases between. CDR3 size: 14 residues. The germline gives CDR1 SGHNT, CDR2 YYREEE (reference sequence). The CDR3 loop is CASSSEGLTGELFF. The DNA for the CDR3 is TGTGCCAGCAGCTCGGAGGGGCTTACCGGGGAGCTGTTTTTT.

This clone has just a few counts. The rearrangement links TRBV30 to TRBJ2-3; no clear D. CDR1 is GTSNPN, CDR2 SVGIG, per germline (reference sequence). The V gene lost 2 bases and the J gene lost 2 bases, with 8 bases spanning the gap. CDR3 length: 13 residues. The CDR3 DNA is TGTGCCTGGAGTCCCCGAGACACAGATACGCAGTATTTT. This codes for CAWSPRDTDTQYF.

V and J are TRBV4-1 and TRBJ2-3; D is possibly TRBD2 (6 bases). The CDR3 runs to 13 residues. V was pared by 1 base and J by 8 bases, with 10 bases between. The germline V gene has CDR1 MGHRA and CDR2 YSYEKL. CDR3 protein: CASSQVGGGTQYF. In DNA, the CDR3 is TGCGCCAGCAGCCAAGTGGGGGGAGGTACGCAGTATTTT.

This chain links TRBV2 with TRBJ2-5; 13 bases are a match to TRBD2. Germline loops: CDR1 SNHLY, CDR2 FYNNEI. The V segment lost 6 bases and the J segment 4 bases; nucleotides outside the gene matches: 11. CDR3 size: 17 residues. CDR3 nucleotide sequence: TGTGCCAGCAGACTGGGACTAGCGGGGAGAAGAGGAGAGACCCAGTACTTC. Its protein is CASRLGLAGRRGETQYF.

The sample holds a few counts of this clone. The J gene is TRBJ2-1, the V gene TRBV14; the match to TRBD2 covers 11 bases. CDR1 is SGHDN, CDR2 FVKESK, per germline. V was pared by 2 bases and J by 5 bases, with 8 bases of the junction left unmatched. This CDR3 has 17 residues. CDR3 protein: CASSQTRSSGGNNEQFF. Written as DNA, the CDR3 is TGTGCCAGCAGCCAAACTCGTTCTAGCGGGGGGAACAATGAGCAGTTCTTC.

This clone occurred a few times. The chain links TRBV7-6 to TRBJ2-7; 8 bases line up with TRBD1. This CDR3 region has 15 residues. Per the germline V gene, CDR1 is SGHVS and CDR2 is FNYEAQ. With V trimmed by 5 bases and J by 1 base, 7 bases remained unmatched. The DNA of the CDR3 is TGTGCCAGCAGCACACGACAGGGGCTTTCCTACGAGCAGTACTTC. Amino acid sequence: CASSTRQGLSYEQYF. The variable domain in full, with the rest retrieved from reference TRBV7-6 and TRBJ2-7, is GAGVSQSPRYKVTKRGQDVALRCDPISGHVSLYWYRQALGQGPEFLTYFNYEAQQDKSGLPNDRFSAERPEGSISTLTIQRTEQRDSAMYRCASSTRQGLSYEQYFGPGTRLTVT.

The chain employs TRBV29-1 and TRBJ1-1; D may be TRBD1 (6 bases). Germline lookup yields CDR1 SQVTM and CDR2 ANQGSEA. Trimming removed 5 bases from V and 6 bases from J, with 19 bases in between. The CDR3 is made up of 14 amino acids. This CDR3 is CSVRGLKQGAEAFF. The CDR3 DNA follows: TGCAGCGTTCGGGGCTTAAAACAGGGAGCTGAAGCTTTCTTT.

A few counts support this clone. The CDR3 region is CASSEGYSPGGQPQHF. The DNA of the CDR3 is TGTGCCAGCAGTGAAGGTTATAGCCCAGGGGGCCAGCCCCAGCATTTT. The chain uses TRBV2 and TRBJ1-5; 8 bases map to TRBD1. Germline assignment: CDR1 SNHLY and CDR2 FYNNEI. The ends lost 1 base at V and 7 bases at J; junction bases unmatched: 9. The CDR3 is 16 residues long.

Ten or more counts support this clone. The chain joins TRBV27 to TRBJ2-7; 7 nucleotides line up with TRBD2. Germline V gives CDR1 MNHEY, CDR2 SMNVEV (reference sequence). The CDR3 consists of 15 residues. The V and J ends lost 3 bases and 1 base, in that order; junction bases with no gene match: 6. This chain's CDR3 is CASSLGGTTSYEQYF. The CDR3 DNA reads as TGTGCCAGCAGTTTGGGAGGGACGACGTCCTACGAGCAGTACTTC.

V gene TRBV7-9 combines with J gene TRBJ2-3; D is possibly TRBD2 (6 bases). Germline V gives CDR1 SEHNR, CDR2 FQNEAQ (reference sequence). The V end was cut by 6 bases, the J end by 6 bases, with 16 bases between. The CDR3 totals 14 residues. Here the CDR3 reads CASSSGGVGDTQYF. CDR3 coding DNA: TGTGCCAGCAGTTCGGGCGGGGTAGGCGATACGCAGTATTTT.

This clone was recorded a few times. The V call is TRBV5-1, the J call TRBJ2-1, with 13 bases fitting TRBD2. With V trimmed by 4 bases and J by 6 bases, 7 bases remained unmatched. The CDR3 spans 16 residues. CDR1 SGHRS and CDR2 YFSETQ come from the germline V gene. The CDR3 loop reads CASSLRTSGSRNEQFF. CDR3 coding DNA: TGCGCCAGCAGCCTAAGGACTAGCGGGAGTCGCAATGAGCAGTTCTTC. The full variable domain, rest sourced from reference TRBV5-1 and TRBJ2-1, is KAGVTQTPRYLIKTRGQQVTLSCSPISGHRSVSWYQQTPGQGLQFLFEYFSETQRNKGNFPGRFSGRQFSNSRSEMNVSTLELGDSALYLCASSLRTSGSRNEQFFGPGTRLTVL.

The V and J genes are TRBV7-2 and TRBJ2-1; 10 bases match TRBD2. Per the germline V gene, CDR1 is SGHTA and CDR2 is FQGNSA. V lost 3 bases to trimming and J lost 4 bases; unmatched junction nucleotides: 6. The CDR3 contains 16 residues. In DNA form, the CDR3 reads TGTGCCAGCAGCTTGTTAGGACTAGCGGCTTACAATGAGCAGTTCTTC. This encodes CASSLLGLAAYNEQFF.

This clone was seen only a few times. The chain employs TRBV9 and TRBJ2-2, with TRBD1 identical over 9 bases. Germline V gene lookup returns CDR1 SGDLS and CDR2 YYNGEE. The CDR3 spans 15 residues. J gave up 6 bases and V 1 base, and 4 bases lay outside the gene matches. The CDR3 nucleotides are TGTGCCAGCAGCGTAATGGACAGGGGCGCCGGGGAGCTGTTTTTT. As protein: CASSVMDRGAGELFF. The complete variable domain, with remaining parts taken from reference TRBV9 and TRBJ2-2, reads DSGVTQTPKHLITATGQRVTLRCSPRSGDLSVYWYQQSLDQGLQFLIQYYNGEERAKGNILERFSAQQFPDLHSELNLSSLELGDSALYFCASSVMDRGAGELFFGEGSRLTVL.